The 28 T cell receptor beta chains in this list originate from one sample, sequenced in a study of response to subunit inactivated influenza vaccine (dated by TCRdb to 2016 to 2019). The library was built by means of RT-PCR. These reads were obtained on an Illumina HiSeq 2500. In-frame beta chains were kept once TCRdb had trimmed the public reads at Q25 with fastp and called clones with MiXCR. Every entry covers one CDR3 protein and lists the most common genes and DNA from its rows. This sample holds a few hundred thousand distinct CDR3 sequences; approximately 7.3% were observed only once. Of the sample, approximately 14% falls within the top ten clones. The material was PBMCs from blood, obtained roughly 24 months after vaccination. The origin of the receptors is a man aged 50-75 years who received an inactivated influenza vaccine. Donor details come from another sample of the same person, matched by shared clones.

This clonotype has just a few counts. The chain couples TRBV29-1 to TRBJ2-3; 9 positions match TRBD1. Unmatched junction bases numbered 5, after V lost 7 bases and J lost 6 bases. The CDR3 sequence is 12 residues long. Germline V gene sequence: CDR1 SQVTM, CDR2 ANQGSEA. This CDR3 is CSADRGKDTQYF. The CDR3, as DNA: TGCAGCGCTGACAGGGGGAAGGATACGCAGTATTTT.

There are a few counts of this clonotype. This chain joins TRBV4-1 and TRBJ2-6; perhaps TRBD2 as D (5 bases). The V and J ends lost 1 base and 0 bases respectively, with 10 bases between them. From germline, CDR1 is MGHRA and CDR2 YSYEKL. The CDR3 is 17 amino acids. CDR3 bases: TGCGCCAGCAGCCAAGCAGACCGGGGCTCTGGGGCCAACGTCCTGACTTTC. Translating it yields CASSQADRGSGANVLTF.

This clonotype was picked up many times. V is TRBV2 and J is TRBJ2-7; TRBD1 might be the D (5 bases). Germline assignment: CDR1 SNHLY and CDR2 FYNNEI. Trimming stripped 7 bases from V and 4 bases from J, with 14 bases between. The CDR3 is 13 amino acids. This chain's CDR3 is CASKPDIFYEQYF. For the CDR3, the DNA is TGTGCCAGCAAGCCGGACATCTTTTACGAGCAGTACTTC.

J is TRBJ2-2 and V is TRBV28; possibly TRBD1 for D (6 bases). Trimming left V 4 bases short and J 3 bases short, with 18 bases between. The CDR3 spans 17 residues. CDR1 MDHEN and CDR2 SYDVKM come from the germline V gene. CDR3: CASSYPRGIFDTGELFF. CDR3 coding DNA: TGTGCCAGCAGTTACCCCAGGGGAATCTTCGACACCGGGGAGCTGTTTTTT.

This clonotype was seen ten or more times. The gene calls are TRBV10-3 and TRBJ2-5; D uncertain. This CDR3 contains 15 residues. The germline V and J ends were trimmed by 10 bases and 0 bases, with 18 bases remaining between them. Per germline, CDR1 ENHRY and CDR2 SYGVKD. The CDR3 here is CATGPSVTYQETQYF. The CDR3 DNA reads as TGTGCCACCGGGCCCTCGGTAACCTACCAAGAGACCCAGTACTTC.

This clonotype was counted at least ten times. This chain joins TRBV7-2 and TRBJ2-7; D possibly matches TRBD1 or TRBD2 (5 bases each). This CDR3 spans 14 amino acids. The ends were cut back, 5 bases at V and 3 bases at J, with 14 bases in the middle. Germline V gene lookup returns CDR1 SGHTA and CDR2 FQGNSA. The CDR3 reads CASSLGPAFYEQYF. In nucleotides, the CDR3 is TGTGCCAGCAGCCTGGGACCAGCCTTCTACGAGCAGTACTTC.

The sample holds a few counts of this clonotype. The chain employs TRBV29-1 and TRBJ1-1; the D is unclear. The CDR3 has 13 residues. V lost 3 bases to trimming and J lost 2 bases, with 10 bases between them. Germline CDR1 SQVTM, CDR2 ANQGSEA. CDR3 region: CSVESHINTEAFF. The CDR3 DNA follows: TGCAGCGTTGAGAGCCACATTAACACTGAAGCTTTCTTT.

This clonotype was counted many times. The chain uses TRBV12-3 or TRBV12-4 and TRBJ1-5, with D maybe TRBD1 (5 bases). V lost 5 bases and J 2 bases, leaving 19 bases between the germline ends. CDR3 length: 17 amino acids. The CDR3: CASSPRQQDWGNQPQHF. The CDR3 DNA sequence: TGTGCCAGCAGTCCGCGACAACAGGATTGGGGCAATCAGCCCCAGCATTTT.

This clonotype has just a few counts. The CDR3 DNA reads TGCAGTGCTAGAGATAGGGGGTATGGCTACACCTTC. Translated, it gives CSARDRGYGYTF. V is TRBV20-1 and J is TRBJ1-2; perhaps TRBD1 as D (6 bases). The CDR3 length is 12 residues. Trimming removed 0 bases at V and 5 bases at J, with 7 bases between. Germline CDR1 and CDR2: DFQATT and SNEGSKA (reference sequence).

The V call is TRBV12-3 or TRBV12-4, the J call TRBJ1-5; D may be TRBD1 (6 bases). Trimming stripped 5 bases from V and 8 bases from J, with 19 bases between. This CDR3 is 15 amino acids long. The CDR3 loop is CASSRDTLGNEPQHF. CDR3 in DNA: TGTGCCAGCAGTCGGGACACTTTGGGAAATGAGCCCCAGCATTTT.

The genes are TRBV7-2 and TRBJ2-3; 7 bases line up with TRBD2. Trimming removed 5 bases from V and 5 bases from J; junction bases left unmatched: 16. In germline, CDR1 is SGHTA, CDR2 FQGNSA. The CDR3 is made up of 17 amino acids. Here the CDR3 DNA reads TGTGCCAGCAGCCCCGACAGCGGGGTTCGATGGAAAGATACGCAGTATTTT. Its translation is CASSPDSGVRWKDTQYF.

This clonotype was observed a few times. The chain couples TRBV6-5 to TRBJ2-3, with a possible D match to TRBD2 (7 bases). Germline CDR1 and CDR2: MNHEY and SVGAGI. This CDR3 is 14 amino acids long. V lost 2 bases, J lost 2 bases, and 8 bases lay in between. The CDR3 DNA reads TGTGCCAGCAGTTACCGGGGGGCCACAGATACGCAGTATTTT. Encoded protein: CASSYRGATDTQYF.

This chain uses TRBV3-1 with TRBJ2-3; perhaps D is TRBD1 or TRBD2 (5 bases each). Germline lookup yields CDR1 LGHDT and CDR2 YNNKEL (reference sequence). This CDR3 spans 14 amino acids. Trimming took 1 base from V and 5 from J, leaving 10 bases between them. CDR3 sequence: CASSQVLGRDTQYF. CDR3 nucleotide sequence: TGTGCCAGCAGCCAAGTTCTGGGACGAGATACGCAGTATTTT.

The J gene is TRBJ1-1, the V gene TRBV6-1; tentative D call: TRBD1 (5 bases). The V end lost 2 bases, the J end lost 3 bases, and 16 bases lay between the germline ends. Germline assignment: CDR1 MNHNS and CDR2 SASEGT. This CDR3 comprises 16 residues. CDR3 coding DNA: TGTGCCAGCAGTGAACACCGGGACGGCGGTGACACTGAAGCTTTCTTT. Amino acids: CASSEHRDGGDTEAFF.

The gene calls are TRBV10-3 and TRBJ2-7; maybe TRBD2 (7 bases). The ends were cut back, 2 bases at V and 3 bases at J, with 14 bases in the middle. The CDR3 sequence is 15 residues long. Germline V CDR1 and CDR2: ENHRY, SYGVKD. The CDR3 here is CAISELRGAVYEQYF. The CDR3 bases are TGTGCCATCAGTGAGCTTCGGGGGGCTGTCTACGAGCAGTACTTC.

In this sample, this clonotype turned up many times. The chain couples TRBV6-1 to TRBJ1-6; D remains ambiguous. The CDR3 covers 15 residues. CDR1 is MNHNS and CDR2 is SASEGT in the germline V gene. V lost 5 bases, J lost 5 bases, and 13 bases lay in between. As DNA, the CDR3 is TGTGCCAGCAGTACCAAGGGCTTCGATAATTCACCCCTCCACTTT. Its protein is CASSTKGFDNSPLHF.

Concerning this clonotype: A read error may explain this, as a much larger clone is one base away. The rearrangement links TRBV6-1 to TRBJ1-2; D is ambiguous. There are 12 residues in the CDR3. Germline assignment: CDR1 MNHNS and CDR2 SASEGT. The CDR3 here is CASREDGYGYTF. In DNA, the CDR3 is TGTGCCAGCCGTGAAGACGGCTATGGCTACACCTTC.

There are many counts of this clonotype. The chain has TRBV27 and TRBJ2-3; D gene ambiguous. This CDR3 contains 15 residues. Per the germline V gene, CDR1 is MNHEY and CDR2 is SMNVEV (reference sequence). V lost 6 bases to trimming and J lost 3 bases, with 16 bases between them. CDR3 protein: CASSRQNSPTDTQYF. The CDR3 bases are TGTGCCAGCAGCCGTCAGAACTCCCCGACAGATACGCAGTATTTT.

This clonotype was detected many times. The chain links TRBV15 to TRBJ2-1; D gene unclear. V lost 1 base, J lost 0 bases, and 4 bases lay in between. CDR1 and CDR2 (germline): LNHNV, YYDKDF (reference sequence). The CDR3 totals 14 residues. The CDR3 loop is CATSRGGSYNEQFF. The CDR3 DNA sequence: TGTGCCACCAGCAGAGGGGGCTCCTACAATGAGCAGTTCTTC. The full variable domain, completed using reference TRBV15 and TRBJ2-1, is DAMVIQNPRYQVTQFGKPVTLSCSQTLNHNVMYWYQQKSSQAPKLLFHYYDKDFNNEADTPDNFQSRRPNTSFCFLDIRSPGLGDTAMYLCATSRGGSYNEQFFGPGTRLTVL.

In its sample, this clonotype was seen many times. The rearrangement links TRBV12-3 or TRBV12-4 to TRBJ2-7; D is tentatively TRBD1 or TRBD2 (5 bases each). Trimming removed 4 bases from V and 1 base from J, with 8 bases in between. The CDR3 spans 13 residues. The CDR3 sequence is CASSSGRSYEQYF. CDR3 sequence (DNA): TGTGCCAGCAGTTCGGGACGGTCCTACGAGCAGTACTTC.

The chain recombines TRBV18 with TRBJ2-3; D is unclear. The germline CDR1 and CDR2 sequences are KGHSH and LQKENI. Deletions cut 6 bases from V and 6 bases from J, with 10 bases between. The CDR3 runs to 12 residues. The CDR3: CASSDAVDTQYF. The CDR3 DNA follows: TGTGCCAGCTCCGACGCGGTGGATACGCAGTATTTT.

This clonotype appeared many times. V usage is TRBV7-9 and J usage is TRBJ2-3; D is possibly TRBD2 (6 bases). The CDR3 is 17 amino acids. V was clipped by 6 bases and J by 3 bases, with 22 bases between them. Germline values: CDR1 SEHNR, CDR2 FQNEAQ (reference sequence). CDR3: CASSSAGTKGWTDTQYF. CDR3 nucleotide sequence: TGTGCCAGCAGTTCGGCGGGGACCAAGGGTTGGACAGATACGCAGTATTTT.

This clonotype has a count of ten or more. The chain couples TRBV4-3 to TRBJ2-5; D is uncertain. The CDR3 has 15 residues. Trimming took 0 bases from V and 2 from J, leaving 10 bases between them. Per the germline V gene, CDR1 is LGHNA and CDR2 is YSLEER. The CDR3 nucleotides are TGCGCCAGCAGCCAAGAGTTTCTCCGGCAAGAGACCCAGTACTTC. Translation gives CASSQEFLRQETQYF.

This clonotype was observed a few times. This chain uses TRBV5-1 with TRBJ2-3; 11 nucleotides line up with TRBD2. CDR1 is SGHRS, CDR2 YFSETQ, per germline. V gave up 0 bases and J gave up 6 bases; unmatched junction bases: 9. The length of the CDR3 is 17 residues. CDR3 loop: CASSLAGLAELPDTQYF. The CDR3 DNA is TGCGCCAGCAGCTTGGCGGGACTAGCGGAGCTTCCGGATACGCAGTATTTT.

The sample holds a few counts of this clonotype. This chain connects TRBV3-1 to TRBJ2-1; 7 bases align to TRBD2. Per the germline V gene, CDR1 is LGHDT and CDR2 is YNNKEL (reference sequence). V was pared by 3 bases and J by 2 bases, with 1 base of the junction left unmatched. This CDR3 has 14 residues. In DNA form, the CDR3 reads TGTGCCAGCAGCCAGGCGGGAGCCTACAATGAGCAGTTCTTC. Translating it yields CASSQAGAYNEQFF.

The chain is built from TRBV7-9 and TRBJ2-1; no clear D gene. CDR1 is SEHNR and CDR2 is FQNEAQ in the germline V gene (reference sequence). Deletions cut 2 bases from V and 0 bases from J, with 11 bases between. CDR3 length: 16 residues. CDR3 amino acids: CASSLKSLGSYNEQFF. CDR3 nucleotide sequence: TGTGCCAGCAGCTTAAAGTCCCTAGGCTCCTACAATGAGCAGTTCTTC.

This clonotype came up many times. DNA for the CDR3: TGTGCCACCAGTGACCCGGGCGGTTCAAGTGGCTACACCTTC. It translates to CATSDPGGSSGYTF. The chain employs TRBV24-1 and TRBJ1-2; D not certain. Trimming removed 4 bases from V and 7 bases from J, with 15 bases in between. Germline V lookup: CDR1 KGHDR, CDR2 SFDVKD. The CDR3 is 14 amino acids.

This clonotype occurred many times. The chain combines TRBV29-1 with TRBJ2-7, with 10 bases lining up with TRBD1. The CDR3 has 14 amino acids. The V gene's germline CDR1 is SQVTM and CDR2 ANQGSEA. With 5 bases clipped from V and 2 bases from J, the junction kept 6 bases outside the gene matches. DNA of the CDR3: TGCAGCGTTAGGGGACAGGGGCAAACCTACGAGCAGTACTTC. This codes for CSVRGQGQTYEQYF.